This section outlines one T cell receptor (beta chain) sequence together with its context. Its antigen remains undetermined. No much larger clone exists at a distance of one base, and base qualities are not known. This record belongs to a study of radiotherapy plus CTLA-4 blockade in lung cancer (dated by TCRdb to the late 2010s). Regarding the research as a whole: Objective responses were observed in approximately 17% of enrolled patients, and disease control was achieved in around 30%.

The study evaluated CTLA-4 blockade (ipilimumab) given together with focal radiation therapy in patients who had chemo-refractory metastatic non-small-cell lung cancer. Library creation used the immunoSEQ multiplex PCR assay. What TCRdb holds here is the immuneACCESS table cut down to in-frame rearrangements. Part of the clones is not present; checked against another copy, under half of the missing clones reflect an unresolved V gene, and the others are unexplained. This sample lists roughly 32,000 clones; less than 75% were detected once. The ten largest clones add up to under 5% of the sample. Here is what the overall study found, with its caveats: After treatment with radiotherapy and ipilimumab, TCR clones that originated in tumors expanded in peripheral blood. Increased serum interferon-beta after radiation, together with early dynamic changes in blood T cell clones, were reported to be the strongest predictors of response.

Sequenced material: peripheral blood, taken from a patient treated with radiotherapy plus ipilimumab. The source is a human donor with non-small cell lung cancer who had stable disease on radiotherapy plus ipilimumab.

The nucleotides are TGTGCCAGCAGCCCGAGGACTTCTGGAAACACCATATATTTT. This gives the protein CASSPRTSGNTIYF. The chain is encoded by TRBV11-1 joined to TRBJ1-3; the D gene identity is not certain. CDR1 SGHAT and CDR2 FQDESV were looked up in the germline V gene (reference sequence). The trim is 5 bases for V and 1 base for J, with a gap of 9 bases between the germline ends. The CDR3 numbers 14 residues from cysteine through phenylalanine. Left in the record is the CDR3 DNA by itself, 42 bases read in frame from the first base.